The 21 T cell receptor beta chains below were found in one sample sequenced in a study of T cells after yellow fever vaccination. TCRdb fed the 5' RACE reads into MiXCR, producing one record per CDR3 protein. In the table there are a few hundred thousand distinct CDR3 sequences, 8.7% of which are singletons. This specimen consisted of CD4+ T cells sorted from PBMCs, obtained 5 days after the yellow fever booster vaccination. These receptors all stem from a man younger than 35 who received the YFV17D yellow fever vaccine.

V and J are TRBV20-1 and TRBJ2-3; D possibly corresponds to TRBD1 (7 bases). Trimming stripped 3 bases from V and 5 bases from J, with 12 bases between. Germline CDR1 and CDR2: DFQATT and SNEGSKA (reference sequence). This CDR3 region has 13 residues. The CDR3 DNA reads as TGCAGTGCTAGGGAGGGGGCGATAGATACGCAGTATTTT. It is translated as CSAREGAIDTQYF.

This clonotype was observed at least ten times. V usage is TRBV5-1 and J usage is TRBJ1-4, with 7 bases lining up with TRBD1. Germline lookup yields CDR1 SGHRS and CDR2 YFSETQ. After removal of 2 bases from V and 6 bases from J, the junction contained 4 bases not matched to a gene. This CDR3 contains 14 residues. The CDR3 region has the DNA TGCGCCAGCAGCTTCGGGACAGCTGATGAAAAACTGTTTTTT. This sequence encodes CASSFGTADEKLFF.

The chain links TRBV4-3 to TRBJ1-6; D not certain. V was pared by 0 bases and J by 2 bases, with 8 bases between. Germline lookup yields CDR1 LGHNA and CDR2 YSLEER. This CDR3 has 16 residues. The CDR3 DNA sequence: TGCGCCAGCAGCCAAGATGGAACTCCCTATAATTCACCCCTCCACTTT. It translates to CASSQDGTPYNSPLHF.

In regard to this clonotype: A read error may account for a junction end that differs from germline. The chain employs TRBV29-1 and TRBJ1-1; D gene uncertain. The CDR3 totals 13 residues. Germline CDR1 is SQVTM and CDR2 is ANQGSEA. CDR3 in amino acids: CSVEDGRDTEAFF. CDR3 nucleotides: TGCAGCGTCGAAGATGGGCGGGACACTGAAGCTTTCTTT.

This clonotype has only a few counts. The CDR3 loop is CASSQASTGTSPREQYF. The CDR3 DNA is TGTGCCAGCAGCCAAGCTTCGACCGGGACATCCCCCCGCGAGCAGTACTTC. The chain combines TRBV3-1 with TRBJ2-7; D is perhaps TRBD1 (6 bases). V gave up 1 base and J gave up 6 bases, with 22 bases separating them. This CDR3 contains 17 residues. Germline V lookup: CDR1 LGHDT, CDR2 YNNKEL (reference sequence).

The table lists this clonotype with a few counts. V and J are TRBV2 and TRBJ2-3; 11 bases map to TRBD2. CDR3 size: 17 residues. The junction had 10 bases not matched to a gene; V was cut back by 8 bases and J by 0 bases. CDR1 is SNHLY, CDR2 FYNNEI, per germline. The CDR3 DNA is TGTGCCAGCGGTTTGTCTAGCGGGGGGCCTAGCACAGATACGCAGTATTTT. Its protein product is CASGLSSGGPSTDTQYF. The complete variable domain, with remaining parts taken from reference TRBV2 and TRBJ2-3, reads EPEVTQTPSHQVTQMGQEVILRCVPISNHLYFYWYRQILGQKVEFLVSFYNNEISEKSEIFDDQFSVERPDGSNFTLKIRSTKLEDSAMYFCASGLSSGGPSTDTQYFGPGTRLTVL.

CDR3 sequence: CASSLQGTGTATEAFF. The CDR3 nucleotides are TGTGCCAGTAGCCTTCAGGGTACCGGGACCGCCACTGAAGCTTTCTTT. The chain couples TRBV19 to TRBJ1-1; possible D gene TRBD1, 5 bases. Germline V gives CDR1 LNHDA, CDR2 SQIVND (reference sequence). V lost 6 bases and J lost 4, with 21 bases in between. CDR3 length equals 16 residues.

The gene calls are TRBV29-1 and TRBJ2-1; 8 bases map to TRBD1. Germline trimming cut 7 bases from V and 7 bases from J; bases unmatched to any gene: 6. Germline assignment: CDR1 SQVTM and CDR2 ANQGSEA. The CDR3 length is 12 residues. As DNA, the CDR3 is TGCAGCGCAGGGGGCCAGATAAATGAGCAGTTCTTC. Its protein is CSAGGQINEQFF.

This chain joins TRBV12-3 or TRBV12-4 and TRBJ2-5; 7 bases agree with TRBD2. Trimming cost V 5 bases and J 5 bases; bases outside gene matches: 11. CDR3 length: 15 amino acids. The CDR3 DNA follows: TGTGCCAGCAGTCCCTGGAGGAGGGGAGGGGAGACCCAGTACTTC. Translating it yields CASSPWRRGGETQYF.

The chain combines TRBV30 with TRBJ1-1; TRBD1 might be the D (5 bases). Germline CDR1 GTSNPN, CDR2 SVGIG (reference sequence). V dropped 5 bases and J dropped 1 base, with 8 bases sitting between them. The CDR3 contains 12 residues. The CDR3 protein is CAWGHANTEAFF. As DNA, the CDR3 is TGTGCCTGGGGACACGCGAACACTGAAGCTTTCTTT.

This chain connects TRBV6-2 or TRBV6-3 to TRBJ2-7; tentative D call: TRBD2 (5 bases). Germline-derived CDR1 and CDR2 are MNHEY and SVGEGT. V was pared by 4 bases and J by 3 bases, with 10 bases between. The CDR3 covers 13 residues. The CDR3 sequence: CASSSSAGYEQYV. The CDR3 coding sequence is TGTGCCAGCAGTTCGTCGGCGGGCTACGAGCAGTACGTC.

CDR3 in DNA: TGTGCCAGCTCACCGACAGGGGTTGGCTACACCTTC. It encodes CASSPTGVGYTF. The rearrangement links TRBV18 to TRBJ1-2; 8 bases agree with TRBD1. The germline gives CDR1 KGHSH, CDR2 LQKENI. Germline trimming cut 3 bases from V and 7 bases from J; bases unmatched to any gene: 1. This CDR3 has 12 residues.

The chain has TRBV7-9 and TRBJ1-2, with a tentative D call TRBD1 (5 bases). Germline CDR1 SEHNR, CDR2 FQNEAQ (reference sequence). Trimming took off 8 bases at V and 0 bases at J, with 13 bases between the two ends. The CDR3 length is 14 residues. The CDR3, as DNA: TGTGCCAGCCTCCGGGACGGAGCTAACTATGGCTACACCTTC. It translates to CASLRDGANYGYTF.

This clonotype was picked up a small number of times. This sequence joins TRBV4-3 and TRBJ1-2, with 8 bases that match TRBD1. CDR3 length: 14 amino acids. The germline CDR1 and CDR2 sequences are LGHNA and YSLEER. J was trimmed by 3 bases and V by 0 bases; bases with no gene match: 0. The CDR3 DNA sequence: TGCGCCAGCAGCCAAGACAGGGGGCACTATGGCTACACCTTC. This translates into CASSQDRGHYGYTF.

This clonotype was seen only a few times. This rearrangement joins TRBV7-2 to TRBJ2-7; D is unresolved. This CDR3 is 11 amino acids long. Per the germline V gene, CDR1 is SGHTA and CDR2 is FQGNSA. V was shortened by 7 bases and J by 4 bases, with 8 bases between the two germline ends. CDR3 region: CASKNAYEQYF. DNA of the CDR3: TGTGCCAGCAAGAACGCATACGAGCAGTACTTC.

This chain joins TRBV12-5 and TRBJ2-1; D might be TRBD1 (6 bases). The CDR3 runs to 16 residues. V was trimmed by 3 bases and J by 0 bases, leaving 12 bases between them. From germline, CDR1 is LGHNT and CDR2 FRNRAP. The DNA of the CDR3 is TGTGCTAGTGGTTTAACGTTAGGGGGCTCCTACAATGAGCAGTTCTTC. As protein: CASGLTLGGSYNEQFF.

This clonotype was recorded a few times. The CDR3 spells CASSLAGGPREQYF. For the CDR3, the DNA is TGTGCCAGCAGCTTAGCAGGGGGGCCTCGCGAGCAGTACTTC. The V call is TRBV7-2, the J call TRBJ2-7; either TRBD1 or TRBD2 may supply D (6 bases each). This CDR3 comprises 14 residues. Trimming pared 0 bases from V and 6 bases from J, leaving 12 bases between. Per germline, CDR1 SGHTA and CDR2 FQGNSA.

V gene TRBV7-2 combines with J gene TRBJ1-1; no clear D. CDR3 length equals 20 residues. Germline CDR1 SGHTA, CDR2 FQGNSA. V lost 3 bases, J lost 0 bases, and 26 bases lay in between. Here the CDR3 reads CASSFTISRGLNVVNTEAFF. The CDR3 DNA reads as TGTGCCAGCAGCTTCACTATATCGAGAGGGCTTAACGTTGTGAACACTGAAGCTTTCTTT.

This clonotype has a handful of counts. CDR3 coding DNA: TGCAGCGTTGAAGATTACAACAGGGAAGAGACCCAGTACTTC. This translates into CSVEDYNREETQYF. The chain links TRBV29-1 to TRBJ2-5; a possible D gene is TRBD1 (6 bases). V lost 0 bases, J lost 3 bases, and 11 bases lay in between. The germline CDR1 and CDR2 sequences are SQVTM and ANQGSEA. This CDR3 contains 14 residues.

The V gene is TRBV12-3 or TRBV12-4, the J gene TRBJ2-7; 10 positions match TRBD1. This CDR3 is built from 14 residues. The ends lost 7 bases at V and 6 bases at J; junction bases unmatched: 9. CDR3 DNA: TGTGCCAGCACCCCCGGGACAGGGGTCTCCGAGCAGTACTTC. Translating it yields CASTPGTGVSEQYF.

In this sample, this clonotype turned up a few times. The chain carries TRBV6-2 or TRBV6-3 and TRBJ2-1; the D gene could be TRBD1 or TRBD2 (5 bases each). The V end was cut by 7 bases, the J end by 2 bases, with 9 bases between. The CDR3 runs to 13 residues. The germline V gene encodes CDR1 MNHEY and CDR2 SVGEGT. The CDR3: CASTRGPYNEQFF. The CDR3 bases are TGTGCCAGCACGAGGGGACCCTACAATGAGCAGTTCTTC.